This T cell receptor beta chain was identified in a study of blood T cells in healthy people across ages. Every donor gave 8 to 10 milliliters of peripheral blood. With a J-beta primer mix and a sample-barcoded 5' primer, a second PCR ran 7 to 11 cycles. TCRdb processed the 5' RACE reads anew with MiXCR; each CDR3 protein has one entry. The sample carries some 700,000 distinct CDR3 sequences, approximately 43% recorded once. The clonotype was recovered from a woman in her sixties in good health. Sequenced: blood.

This CDR3 reads CSARANPGGSNQPQHF. The DNA of the CDR3 is TGCAGTGCTAGAGCCAACCCCGGAGGCAGCAATCAGCCCCAGCATTTT. V and J are TRBV20-1 and TRBJ1-5, with D unclear. This CDR3 spans 16 amino acids. Trimming took off 1 base at V and 1 base at J, with 14 bases between the two ends. Per the germline V gene, CDR1 is DFQATT and CDR2 is SNEGSKA (reference sequence).